The 9 T cell receptor beta chains below were found in one sample sequenced in a study of T cell changes during pregnancy in multiple sclerosis. Assay: immunoSEQ multiplex PCR; the TCRdb copy retains only in-frame clones and omits some. Of under 110,000 clones in the sample, roughly nine tenths were seen once. Sequencing used peripheral blood, obtained before pregnancy. These receptors all stem from a female donor with multiple sclerosis, enrolled in a pregnancy study.

V and J are TRBV7-3 and TRBJ2-1; D uncertain. CDR1 is SGHTA, CDR2 FQGTGA, per germline. The V gene lost 3 bases and the J gene lost 1 base, with 4 bases spanning the gap. The CDR3 sequence is 13 residues long. CDR3 residues: CASSFNSYNEQFF. The CDR3 nucleotides read TGTGCCAGCAGCTTCAATTCCTACAATGAGCAGTTCTTC.

The chain uses TRBV4-1 and TRBJ2-5, with 10 bases matching TRBD1. Trimming removed 1 base from V and 4 bases from J; junction bases left unmatched: 9. Germline V gene data show CDR1 as MGHRA and CDR2 as YSYEKL. CDR3 length: 17 residues. Written as DNA, the CDR3 is TGCGCCAGCAGCCAAGGGCCCGGACAGGGGGGGCGAGAGACCCAGTACTTC. This encodes CASSQGPGQGGRETQYF.

The rearrangement joins TRBV7-2 to TRBJ1-3; 8 bases are a match to TRBD1. The CDR3 sequence is 16 residues long. Germline V CDR1 and CDR2: SGHTA, FQGNSA. Losses at the gene ends were 5 bases for V and 0 bases for J; bases not matched to a gene: 6. CDR3 DNA: TGTGCCAGCAGCACTACCGGGACAGGCTCTGGAAACACCATATATTTT. This codes for CASSTTGTGSGNTIYF.

The rearrangement uses TRBV29-1 and TRBJ2-7; 8 bases map to TRBD2. Per the germline V gene, CDR1 is SQVTM and CDR2 is ANQGSEA. CDR3 length: 15 residues. V lost 0 bases to trimming and J lost 7 bases; unmatched junction nucleotides: 11. CDR3 region: CSVEDPRGGAGEQYF. The CDR3 coding sequence is TGCAGCGTTGAAGATCCCCGGGGGGGGGCAGGGGAGCAGTACTTC.

The DNA of the CDR3 is TGTGCCAGCAGATCGGACATTTACAATGAGCAGTTCTTC. Protein: CASRSDIYNEQFF. This chain links TRBV6-5 with TRBJ2-1, with D maybe TRBD1 (5 bases). CDR3 length equals 13 residues. The germline CDR1 and CDR2 sequences are MNHEY and SVGAGI. V lost 6 bases to trimming and J lost 4 bases, with 10 bases between them.

This chain uses TRBV7-8 with TRBJ2-5, with 10 positions matching TRBD2. Germline CDR1 is SGHVS and CDR2 is FQNEAQ. V gave up 5 bases and J gave up 2 bases; unmatched junction bases: 5. The CDR3 runs to 15 residues. The CDR3 reads CASSPSGGLQETQYF. In DNA, the CDR3 is TGTGCCAGCAGCCCTAGCGGGGGACTTCAAGAGACCCAGTACTTC.

The CDR3 DNA is TGTGCCAGCAGCCCGCCCACCCATCAAGGACAGGGGGTTAAAAACATTCAGTACTTC. This gives the protein CASSPPTHQGQGVKNIQYF. The rearrangement links TRBV7-9 to TRBJ2-4; 10 bases are a match to TRBD1. The CDR3 sequence is 19 residues long. V shed 5 bases and J 4 bases; nucleotides not matched to a gene: 17. CDR1 and CDR2 (germline): SEHNR, FQNEAQ (reference sequence). The whole variable domain, filled in from reference TRBV7-9 and TRBJ2-4, reads DTGVSQNPRHKITKRGQNVTFRCDPISEHNRLYWYRQTLGQGPEFLTYFQNEAQLEKSRLLSDRFSAERPKGSFSTLEIQRTEQGDSAMYLCASSPPTHQGQGVKNIQYFGAGTRLSVL.

DNA of the CDR3: TGTGCCAGCAGCTTAGAGTGGACAGTGAACACTGAAGCTTTCTTT. Amino acid sequence: CASSLEWTVNTEAFF. This chain joins TRBV11-3 and TRBJ1-1; D is perhaps TRBD1 (6 bases). The V end was cut by 0 bases, the J end by 0 bases, with 8 bases between. This CDR3 region has 15 residues. CDR1 is SGHNT and CDR2 is YENEEA in the germline V gene.

The chain links TRBV7-9 to TRBJ1-3; D not resolved. Germline values: CDR1 SEHNR, CDR2 FQNEAQ (reference sequence). There are 15 residues in the CDR3. V was cut by 2 bases and J by 2 bases, with 10 bases left in between. DNA for the CDR3: TGTGCCAGCAGCTTACCGGGGTCCGCTGGAAACACCATATATTTT. Its protein is CASSLPGSAGNTIYF.